Listed below are T cell receptor beta chains from one sample, sequenced in a study of cytotoxic CD8 clonotypes in ibrutinib-treated CLL. The data were produced by immunoSEQ multiplex PCR, yet TCRdb's version contains in-frame clones alone and is incomplete. This sample yields around 150,000 clones, of which 81% are seen a single time; around 2.1% belongs to the top ten. Sequencing was performed on PBMCs, taken after 12 months of ibrutinib treatment. Receptor source: a human donor with chronic lymphocytic leukemia. CDR3s include the opening cysteine and the closing phenylalanine or tryptophan.

v_gene	j_gene	CDR3aa
TRBV2	TRBJ2-5	CASSEEVTLYETQYF
TRBV7-2	TRBJ2-7	CASSLDLAGGSYEQYF
TRBV5-3	TRBJ1-2	CARSFEVNYGYTF
TRBV6-5	TRBJ2-2	CASSYSEPHPTGELFF
TRBV11-2	TRBJ2-7	CASSLGEAREQYF
TRBV7-2	TRBJ2-5	CASSLSLVPETQYF
TRBV19	TRBJ2-2	CASIGQGATGELFF
TRBV7-9	TRBJ1-2	CASSFGGLGYGYTF
TRBV30	TRBJ1-3	CAWSVFTGFSGNTIYF
TRBV7-2	TRBJ2-1	CASSENRGGSYNEQFF
TRBV6-1	TRBJ2-4	CASSEARMELAKNIQYF
TRBV5-1	TRBJ2-3	CASSLDHFTDTQYF
TRBV29-1	TRBJ1-1	CSVVGGRLEAFF
TRBV4-3	TRBJ2-7	CASSQDRRTSYEQYF
TRBV28	TRBJ2-1	CASSPPSGSRYNEQFF
TRBV28	TRBJ2-1	CASRTSRTRTYNEQFF
TRBV28	TRBJ2-1	CASSPRGRGRSGEQFF